The present entry profiles one TCR beta chain with its context. The entry originates in a study of control samples from healthy donors and cancer patients. The repertoire was sequenced with immunoSEQ multiplex PCR; TCRdb's copy has only in-frame clones and lacks some. The sample includes more than 70,000 clones, approximately 89% of them seen just once. The CDR3 spans 14 residues. V dropped 4 bases and J dropped 3; count of bases not matched to a gene: 5. Germline V gives CDR1 MNHEY, CDR2 SVGAGI. Material for sequencing was PBMCs. The sequence was obtained from a man aged 55 to 69 with lung cancer. This chain links TRBV6-5 with TRBJ1-1, with 7 bases fitting TRBD1. The CDR3 DNA reads TGTGCCAGCAGTTCCCGACAGGGCTACACTGAAGCTTTCTTT. Translating it yields CASSSRQGYTEAFF.